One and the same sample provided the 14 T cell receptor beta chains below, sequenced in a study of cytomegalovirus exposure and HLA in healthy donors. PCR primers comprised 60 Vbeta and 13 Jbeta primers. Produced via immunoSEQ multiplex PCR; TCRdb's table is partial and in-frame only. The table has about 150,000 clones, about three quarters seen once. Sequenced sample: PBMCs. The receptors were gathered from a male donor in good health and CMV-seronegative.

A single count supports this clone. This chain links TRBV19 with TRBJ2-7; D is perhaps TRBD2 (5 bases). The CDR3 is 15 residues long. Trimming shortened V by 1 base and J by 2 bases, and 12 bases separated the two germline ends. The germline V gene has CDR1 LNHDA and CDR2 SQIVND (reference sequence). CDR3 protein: CASSIASKSTYEQYF. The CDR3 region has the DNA TGTGCCAGTAGTATAGCTAGCAAGTCTACCTACGAGCAGTACTTC. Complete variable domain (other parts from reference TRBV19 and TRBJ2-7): DGGITQSPKYLFRKEGQNVTLSCEQNLNHDAMYWYRQDPGQGLRLIYYSQIVNDFQKGDIAEGYSVSREKKESFPLTVTSAQKNPTAFYLCASSIASKSTYEQYFGPGTRLTVT.

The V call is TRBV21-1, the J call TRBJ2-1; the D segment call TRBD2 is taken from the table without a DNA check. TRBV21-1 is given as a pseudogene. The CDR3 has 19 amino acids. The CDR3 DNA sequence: TGTGCCAGCAGCAATTTCATTAGATTTAGCGACTCACGGTGGGATGAGCAGTTCTTC. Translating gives CASSNFIRFSDSRWDEQFF.

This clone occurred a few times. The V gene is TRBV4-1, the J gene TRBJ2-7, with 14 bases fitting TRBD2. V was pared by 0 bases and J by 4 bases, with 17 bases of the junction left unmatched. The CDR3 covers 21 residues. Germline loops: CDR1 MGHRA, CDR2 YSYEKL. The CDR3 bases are TGCGCCAGCAGCCAAGATTGGGCTGAGGGGGGACTAGCGGGAGTTTTGTACGAGCAGTACTTC. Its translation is CASSQDWAEGGLAGVLYEQYF.

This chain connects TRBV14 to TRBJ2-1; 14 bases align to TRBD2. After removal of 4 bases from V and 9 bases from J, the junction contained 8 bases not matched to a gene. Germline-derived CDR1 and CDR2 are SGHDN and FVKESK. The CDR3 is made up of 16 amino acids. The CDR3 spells CASSRRLAGGIGEQFF. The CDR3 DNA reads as TGTGCCAGCAGCCGTAGACTAGCGGGAGGGATAGGTGAGCAGTTCTTC.

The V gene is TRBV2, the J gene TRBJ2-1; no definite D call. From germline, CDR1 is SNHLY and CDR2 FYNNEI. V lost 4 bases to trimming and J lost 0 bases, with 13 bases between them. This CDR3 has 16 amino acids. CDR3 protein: CASSVEYSGSYNEQFF. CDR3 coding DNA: TGTGCCAGCAGTGTAGAGTACTCAGGCTCCTACAATGAGCAGTTCTTC.

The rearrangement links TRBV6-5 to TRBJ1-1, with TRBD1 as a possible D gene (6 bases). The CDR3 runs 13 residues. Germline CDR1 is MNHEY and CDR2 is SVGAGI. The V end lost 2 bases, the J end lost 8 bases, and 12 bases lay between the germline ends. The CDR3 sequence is CASSYVGQPEAFF. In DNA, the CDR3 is TGTGCCAGCAGTTACGTTGGACAGCCCGAAGCTTTCTTT.

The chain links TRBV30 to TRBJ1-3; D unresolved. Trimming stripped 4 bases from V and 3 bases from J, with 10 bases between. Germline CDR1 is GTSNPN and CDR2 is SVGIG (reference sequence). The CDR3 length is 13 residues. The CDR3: CAWIYSGGNTIYF. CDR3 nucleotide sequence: TGTGCCTGGATTTACAGCGGTGGAAACACCATATATTTT.

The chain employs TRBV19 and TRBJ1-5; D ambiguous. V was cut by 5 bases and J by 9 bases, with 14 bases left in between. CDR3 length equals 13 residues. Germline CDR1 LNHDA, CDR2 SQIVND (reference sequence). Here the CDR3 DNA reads TGTGCCAGTAGTGTCCGGACTCTCCCGCCCCAGCATTTT. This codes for CASSVRTLPPQHF. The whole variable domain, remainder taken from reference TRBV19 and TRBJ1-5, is DGGITQSPKYLFRKEGQNVTLSCEQNLNHDAMYWYRQDPGQGLRLIYYSQIVNDFQKGDIAEGYSVSREKKESFPLTVTSAQKNPTAFYLCASSVRTLPPQHFGDGTRLSIL.

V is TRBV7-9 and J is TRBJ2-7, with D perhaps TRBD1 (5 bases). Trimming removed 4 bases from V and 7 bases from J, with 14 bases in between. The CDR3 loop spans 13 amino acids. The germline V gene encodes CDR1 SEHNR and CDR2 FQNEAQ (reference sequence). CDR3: CASSSLVTGEQYF. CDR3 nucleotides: TGTGCCAGCAGCTCCCTAGTAACAGGAGAGCAGTACTTC.

CDR3: CASSPGTGFQPQHF. As DNA, the CDR3 is TGTGCCAGCTCACCGGGGACAGGGTTCCAGCCCCAGCATTTT. J is TRBJ1-5 and V is TRBV18; TRBD1 agrees at 9 bases. The junction had 4 bases not matched to a gene; V was cut back by 3 bases and J by 7 bases. CDR3 length: 14 residues. Germline CDR1 and CDR2: KGHSH and LQKENI.

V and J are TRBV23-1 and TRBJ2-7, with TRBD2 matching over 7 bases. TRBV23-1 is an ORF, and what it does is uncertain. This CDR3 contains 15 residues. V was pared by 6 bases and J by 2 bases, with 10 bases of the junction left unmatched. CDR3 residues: CASSRGAGETYEQYF. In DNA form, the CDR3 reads TGCGCCAGCAGCCGAGGGGCGGGAGAAACCTACGAGCAGTACTTC.

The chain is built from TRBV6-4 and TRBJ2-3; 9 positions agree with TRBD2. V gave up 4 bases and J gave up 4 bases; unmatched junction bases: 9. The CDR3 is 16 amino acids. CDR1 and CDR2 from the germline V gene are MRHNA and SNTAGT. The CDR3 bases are TGTGCCAGCAGTGCGAATAGCGGGGGTGGGGCAGATACGCAGTATTTT. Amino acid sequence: CASSANSGGGADTQYF.

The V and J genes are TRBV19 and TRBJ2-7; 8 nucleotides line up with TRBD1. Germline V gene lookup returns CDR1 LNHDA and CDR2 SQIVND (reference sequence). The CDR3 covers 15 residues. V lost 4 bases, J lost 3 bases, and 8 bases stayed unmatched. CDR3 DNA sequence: TGTGCCAGTAGTAAGTCGAGACAGGGGAGCTACGAGCAGTACTTC. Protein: CASSKSRQGSYEQYF.

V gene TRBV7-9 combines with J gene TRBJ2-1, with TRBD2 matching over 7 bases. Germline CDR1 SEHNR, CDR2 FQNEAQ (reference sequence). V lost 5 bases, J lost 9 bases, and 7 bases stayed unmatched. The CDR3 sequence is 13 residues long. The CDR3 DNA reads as TGTGCCAGCAGCAAGACTAGCTTCGTTGAGCAGTTCTTC. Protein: CASSKTSFVEQFF.